Listed below are T cell receptor beta chains from one sample, sequenced in a study of blood T cell repertoires in COVID-19. The data were produced by immunoSEQ multiplex PCR, yet TCRdb's version contains in-frame clones alone and is incomplete. The data hold 200,000 to 250,000 clones, with around 87% observed a single time. What was sequenced was peripheral blood. The origin of the receptors is a woman between 45 and 65 years old with COVID-19, enrolled during active disease. CDR3s include the opening cysteine and the closing phenylalanine or tryptophan. D genes are given only for firm matches. The size field is filled for only some rows; it gives once, few, many or a size class.

j_gene | v_gene | abundance | d_gene | len | CDR3nt | CDR3aa
TRBJ2-3 | TRBV5-1 | NA | NA | 15 | TGCGCCAGCAGCGTCGACCTCGGGAGCACAGATACGCAGTATTTT | CASSVDLGSTDTQYF
TRBJ2-3 | TRBV11-1 | NA | NA | 15 | TGTGCCAGCAGCTTAGATCACGGGTCCACAGATACGCAGTATTTT | CASSLDHGSTDTQYF
TRBJ2-2 | TRBV10-1 | few | TRBD1 | 14 | TGCGCCAGTAGACAGGGGGCGAACACCGGGGAGCTGTTTTTT | CASRQGANTGELFF
TRBJ1-2 | TRBV2 | NA | NA | 17 | TGTGCCAGCAGTGAGGGGGCAGGGTATAGCGACGACTATGGCTACACCTTC | CASSEGAGYSDDYGYTF
TRBJ1-5 | TRBV6-6 | NA | NA | 12 | TGTGCCAGCAGTTCAAGGACTGAGCCCCAGCATTTT | CASSSRTEPQHF
TRBJ2-3 | TRBV19 | NA | NA | 12 | TGTGCCAGTAGTGAACAGGGCGGTACGCAGTATTTT | CASSEQGGTQYF
TRBJ1-1 | TRBV29-1 | NA | NA | 12 | TGCAGCGTTGAGGGTGCGGACACTGAAGCTTTCTTT | CSVEGADTEAFF
TRBJ2-3 | TRBV20-1 | NA | NA | 11 | TGCAGTGCTAGGCCAGGAGATACGCAGTATTTT | CSARPGDTQYF
TRBJ1-2 | TRBV11-3 | NA | NA | 14 | TGTGCCAGCAGCGTTCGGGAAAGTGGCTATGGCTACACCTTC | CASSVRESGYGYTF
TRBJ2-3 | TRBV4-1 | NA | TRBD1 | 15 | TGCGCCAGCAGCCAAGATGGACAGGTCGCAGATACGCAGTATTTT | CASSQDGQVADTQYF
TRBJ2-5 | TRBV6-1 | NA | NA | 11 | TGTGCCAGCAGTGAAATCGGGACCCAGTACTTC | CASSEIGTQYF
TRBJ2-7 | TRBV10-3 | once | TRBD1 | 15 | TGTGCCATCAGTGATGAGGGGGCAAGCTCCTACGAGCAGTACTTC | CAISDEGASSYEQYF
TRBJ2-7 | TRBV7-6 | few | TRBD1 | 16 | TGTGCCAGCAGCTCCCACCGGACAGGCCTGGGAGAAAAGCAGTACTTC | CASSSHRTGLGEKQYF
TRBJ2-7 | TRBV19 | NA | TRBD1 | 15 | TGTGCCAGTAGTATCATTACAGGGGACTCCTACGAGCAGTACTTC | CASSIITGDSYEQYF
TRBJ1-2 | TRBV19 | NA | TRBD1 | 12 | TGTGCCAGTTACGAACAGGGGGTTGGCTACACCTTC | CASYEQGVGYTF
TRBJ1-3 | TRBV18 | NA | TRBD1 | 15 | TGTGCCAGCTCCGTGGACAGGGGGCTAGCAAACACCATATATTTT | CASSVDRGLANTIYF
TRBJ1-4 | TRBV28 | NA | NA | 17 | TGTGCCAGCAGTTTATTTTCGAGGGCCAGAAGGGTGGAAAAACTGTTTTTT | CASSLFSRARRVEKLFF
TRBJ1-4 | TRBV19 | NA | NA | 16 | TGTGCCAGCACCCTTACAGGGACCCACCTTAATGAAAAACTGTTTTTT | CASTLTGTHLNEKLFF
TRBJ2-3 | TRBV19 | NA | TRBD2 | 15 | TGTGCCAGTAGTATTACTAGCGGGGGGACAGATACGCAGTATTTT | CASSITSGGTDTQYF
TRBJ1-2 | TRBV11-3 | NA | NA | 13 | TGTGCCAGCAGCTTAGCGCAGGGTGATGGCTACACCTTC | CASSLAQGDGYTF
TRBJ2-3 | TRBV11-2 | NA | NA | 14 | TGTGCCAGCAGCTTATTTCGAGTGGCAGATACGCAGTATTTT | CASSLFRVADTQYF
TRBJ2-3 | TRBV2 | NA | TRBD2 | 14 | TGTGCCAGGAGCGGGGGGAAGAGCACAGATACGCAGTATTTT | CARSGGKSTDTQYF
TRBJ1-2 | TRBV3-1/TRBV3-2 | NA | TRBD1 | 15 | TGTGCCAGCAGCCACTACCAGGGGGCTGGTTCTGGCTACACCTTC | CASSHYQGAGSGYTF
TRBJ2-7 | TRBV5-6 | NA | NA | 14 | TGTGCCAGCAGCTTGGGGACTCAACAGTACGAGCAGTACTTC | CASSLGTQQYEQYF
TRBJ1-2 | TRBV30 | NA | NA | 15 | TGTGCCTGGAGGGGCGGAGGGCGGACCTGGGCGGGCTACACCTTC | CAWRGGGRTWAGYTF
TRBJ2-1 | TRBV7-9 | NA | TRBD2 | 13 | TGTGCCAGCAGCTCAGAACCGGGACTAGAGCAGTTCTTC | CASSSEPGLEQFF
TRBJ2-7 | TRBV3-1/TRBV3-2 | NA | TRBD1 | 14 | TGTGCCAGCAGCTTGGGACAGATTACCTACGAGCAGTACTTC | CASSLGQITYEQYF
TRBJ2-4 | TRBV10-1 | once | NA | 15 | TGCGCCAGCAGTGCTGCGGGGCTAGCCAAAAACATTCAGTACTTC | CASSAAGLAKNIQYF
TRBJ1-1 | TRBV6-5 | NA | TRBD1 | 13 | TGTGCCAGCAGTTACCCGGGACAGGCTGAAGCTTTCTTT | CASSYPGQAEAFF
TRBJ2-1 | TRBV20-1 | once | NA | 12 | TGCAGTGCTAGTTTTTCTCACAATGAGCAGTTCTTC | CSASFSHNEQFF
TRBJ2-3 | TRBV7-2 | NA | NA | 15 | TGTGCCAGCAGCCAACAAGTCCAATACACAGATACGCAGTATTTT | CASSQQVQYTDTQYF
TRBJ2-7 | TRBV5-1 | once | NA | 14 | TGCGCCAGCAGCTCTGCCGGGAAAGCCTACGAGCAGTACTTC | CASSSAGKAYEQYF
TRBJ1-4 | TRBV10-1 | once | NA | 14 | TGCGCCAGCGTGAGGGGGACCGAGATTGAAAAACTGTTTTTT | CASVRGTEIEKLFF
TRBJ2-5 | TRBV7-5 | NA | NA | 14 | TGTGCCAGAAGCTTACGCGGGGCGCAAGAGACCCAGTACTTC | CARSLRGAQETQYF
TRBJ2-2 | TRBV18 | NA | TRBD1 | 14 | TGTGCCAGCTCACCTAAGACAGGGTCCGGGGAGCTGTTTTTT | CASSPKTGSGELFF
TRBJ2-7 | TRBV24-1 | NA | NA | 13 | TGTGCCACCAGTGATCGTGCAGGGTCCGAGCAGTACTTC | CATSDRAGSEQYF
TRBJ2-1 | TRBV7-6 | once | NA | 15 | TGTGCCAGCAGCTTAGACGTCGGCTCCTACAATGAGCAGTTCTTC | CASSLDVGSYNEQFF
TRBJ1-1 | TRBV5-6 | NA | TRBD1 | 14 | TGTGCCAGCAGCTTTAAGGGGGCCAGCACTGAAGCTTTCTTT | CASSFKGASTEAFF
TRBJ2-1 | TRBV5-5 | NA | NA | 12 | TGTGCCAGCAGCTTCACCGGGGATGAGCAGTTCTTC | CASSFTGDEQFF
TRBJ1-4 | TRBV18 | NA | TRBD1 | 15 | TGTGCCAGCTCACCGTCGCGGGACAGGGCCTCAAAACTGTTTTTT | CASSPSRDRASKLFF
TRBJ1-2 | TRBV5-6 | NA | TRBD1 | 16 | TGTGCCAGCAGCTTGGCGGGACAGGGGATCGTCTATGGCTACACCTTC | CASSLAGQGIVYGYTF
TRBJ2-1 | TRBV7-9 | once | TRBD2 | 14 | TGTGCCAGCAGCCGTCTAGCGGGGGACAATGAGCAGTTCTTC | CASSRLAGDNEQFF
TRBJ2-3 | TRBV19 | NA | NA | 16 | TGTGCCAGTAGTATTTCGGGCAGGGCTAGCACAGATACGCAGTATTTT | CASSISGRASTDTQYF
TRBJ1-1 | TRBV5-5 | NA | NA | 15 | TGTGCCAGCAGCCCGCGGTCGGGGGTCGGGACTGAAGCTTTCTTT | CASSPRSGVGTEAFF
TRBJ2-2 | TRBV25-1 | NA | NA | 14 | TGTGCCAGCAGTGAATGGGACTACACCGGGGAGCTGTTTTTT | CASSEWDYTGELFF
TRBJ2-3 | TRBV6-2/TRBV6-3 | NA | NA | 20 | TGTGCCAGCAGTTACTCAGGTAGTGCCGGGACTGGGTCGTCCAGGGATACGCAGTATTTT | CASSYSGSAGTGSSRDTQYF
TRBJ1-5 | TRBV7-2 | once | NA | 15 | TGTGCCAGCAGCTTAAACGCCCAGAACAATCAGCCCCAGCATTTT | CASSLNAQNNQPQHF
TRBJ2-1 | TRBV7-9 | NA | TRBD2 | 16 | TGTGCCAGCAGCCCTTCGGGGGGGAAATCCTACAATGAGCAGTTCTTC | CASSPSGGKSYNEQFF
TRBJ2-2 | TRBV3-1/TRBV3-2 | NA | TRBD2 | 12 | TGTGCGGCGGGGGTTAACACCGGGGAGCTGTTTTTT | CAAGVNTGELFF
TRBJ2-7 | TRBV3-1/TRBV3-2 | NA | NA | 17 | TGTGCCAGCAGCCCCAGAGTAGGGACACCTGCAACCTACGAGCAGTACTTC | CASSPRVGTPATYEQYF
TRBJ1-1 | TRBV5-1 | NA | NA | 14 | TGCGCCAGCAGCCGGGGAATCCAGAACACTGAAGCTTTCTTT | CASSRGIQNTEAFF
TRBJ1-4 | TRBV6-6 | NA | NA | 15 | TGTGCCAGCCTTAGCTGGGAGGCAACTAATGAAAAACTGTTTTTT | CASLSWEATNEKLFF
TRBJ2-1 | TRBV19 | NA | NA | 14 | TGTGCCAGTAGTGTAGTCTTATTTACAAGTGAGCAGTTCTTC | CASSVVLFTSEQFF
TRBJ2-1 | TRBV27 | NA | TRBD1 | 16 | TGTGCCAGCAGTACTAACCGACAGGGGGCGCGCAATGAGCAGTTCTTC | CASSTNRQGARNEQFF
TRBJ1-1 | TRBV10-2 | NA | TRBD1 | 14 | TGCGCCAGCAAGGGGACAGTGATGAACACTGAAGCTTTCTTT | CASKGTVMNTEAFF
TRBJ2-7 | TRBV2 | once | NA | 13 | TGTGCCAGCAGTGAAGGCCCGCAGGTGCAGCAGTACTTC | CASSEGPQVQQYF